This T cell receptor beta chain was obtained from a study of shared clonotypes between healthy human individuals (dated by TCRdb to 2018 to 2020). Background for the entire study: The cohort included three men and a couple of women between 18 and 49 years of age. Per donor, three plates each were used for CD4 naive and CD4 memory, two for CD8 naive, and one for CD8 memory. To estimate repertoire size and how much clonotype sharing occurs between individuals, the study deeply sequenced the blood TCR repertoires of five healthy adults. To increase sequencing depth and limit assay-specific biases, different laboratories used diverse techniques to prepare libraries and sequence TCR repertoires. Between about 0.94 and 8.9 billion PBMCs per donor were obtained by leukapheresis.

The donors were healthy, HIV-negative adults who had no recently reported acute infections or vaccinations. Only Caucasian adults living in Nashville, Tennessee, USA were represented among the donors. CD4+ T cells were enriched by magnetic negative selection, after which naive cells were positively selected on CD45RA and the negative fraction was taken as the memory subset. After blood collection by leukapheresis, PBMCs were isolated using Ficoll-Histopaque density gradient centrifugation and then cryopreserved in the vapor phase of liquid nitrogen. Analytical flow cytometry was used to check the purity and quantity of each magnetically sorted T cell population. Each sorted fraction had its genomic DNA isolated and then quantified by UV absorbance on a Nanodrop 2000c. Reading the germline V gene gives CDR1 MNHEY and CDR2 SVGAGI. The CDR3 contains 13 residues, cysteine and phenylalanine counted. Just CDR3 DNA is preserved here, 39 bases in frame from base 1. Trimming removed 5 bases from V and 8 bases from J, leaving 13 bases between the germline ends.

The full study reports these points: Pairwise subsampling led to the expectation that sequencing depth would affect the degree of clonotype sharing among donors. Approximately 5% of naive CD4, around 3.5% of naive CD8, approximately 2% of memory CD4, and 0.35% to 0.4% of memory CD8 clonotypes were shared across four donors. Larger estimated clonotype richness was generally found for naive subsets than for memory subsets. Only blood was sampled, and tissue TCR repertoires likely differ from those in blood. Rarefaction of sorted-subset datasets indicated incomplete sequencing despite the large sequencing depth. Compared with non-shared clonotypes, clonotypes shared by all four sorted-subset donors had higher generation probabilities. Because the study included only a small number of donors, the genetic and exposure-history diversity represented was limited.

Of note for this clone: The clone's antigen remains unknown. The sample holds no much larger clone one base away, and base qualities are not on file.

Using the deep immunoSEQ assay, TCR CDR3 regions were amplified from genomic DNA by multiplex PCR. For each cell subset, the extracted genomic DNA was distributed evenly across all wells of several immunoSEQ 96-well plates, and each plate served as one replicate. For sorted subsets, 200 to 250 ng of genomic DNA, equivalent to tens of thousands of T cell genomes, went into each replicate PCR. Purified libraries were quantified with a Qubit 3.0 fluorometer, sized on a Bioanalyzer 2100, and re-quantified with the KAPA Library Quantification kit. A separate single-read 150-cycle Illumina NextSeq 550 flow cell was used to sequence each immunoSEQ 96-well plate. Concerning the study's data processing: The immunoSEQ output contained only junctional sequences without quality scores, so filtering could not match that applied to full-length reads. To assign V/J genes and CDR3, sequences were annotated against IMGT germline references using PyIR, a Python wrapper for IgBLAST v1.9. Reads were removed for weak V/J assignments (E-value above 1e-6), missing CDR3, stop codons, out-of-frame junctions, or ambiguous translated residues. A V3J clonotype was defined by an identical inferred V gene, J gene, and CDR3 amino acid sequence. The percentage overlap between two repertoires was calculated by dividing the number of shared unique clonotypes by the size of the smaller repertoire. Repertoire richness was assessed with RTK rarefaction, the Chao1 estimator, and Recon v2.1 estimates of unobserved clonotypes. OLGA was used to compute generation probabilities for all TCRbeta clonotypes that the gDNA method yielded from a few donors. Not all clones reach the TCRdb copy of this immuneACCESS table, which keeps in-frame sequences only. Checked studies attribute under half of the gap to unresolved V genes and leave the rest unexplained. V, J and clone size are taken as reported in that table, and D and trimming were inferred from the DNA itself. The sample table contains around 700,000 clones; only one count was recorded for more than 70% of them. The ten largest make up less than 2% of the sample.

This sequence originates from a woman between 25 and 40 years old in good health. The material sequenced was memory CD4+ T cells sorted from blood. Explained via the paper, the cell subset or site label denotes: CD45RA-negative fraction. The sequence links TRBV6-5 to TRBJ2-1; 5 matching bases give a weak D call of TRBD2. The DNA sequence is as follows: TGTGCCAGCAGTGTGGACCAGCGGCATGAGCAGTTCTTC. It codes for CASSVDQRHEQFF.